The source of this T cell receptor beta chain is a study of circulating and synovial CD4+ cells in juvenile arthritis. Germline CDR1 reads SGHRS; CDR2 reads YFSETQ. This CDR3 region has 15 residues. V shed 4 bases and J shed 3 bases, with 14 bases lying between them. TCRdb keeps only in-frame clones here, not all; method: immunoSEQ multiplex PCR. The sample contains fewer than 35,000 clones, about 95% of which appear only once. The source of this sequence is a human donor with juvenile idiopathic arthritis. The chain links TRBV5-1 to TRBJ2-1; TRBD1 is a possible D gene (6 bases). Specimen: CD4+ T cells from blood. CDR3 nucleotides: TGCGCCAGCAGCGCATCCGGGACACTCTACAATGAGCAGTTCTTC. It codes for CASSASGTLYNEQFF. The full variable domain, in which reference TRBV5-1 and TRBJ2-1 provide the parts outside the CDR3, is KAGVTQTPRYLIKTRGQQVTLSCSPISGHRSVSWYQQTPGQGLQFLFEYFSETQRNKGNFPGRFSGRQFSNSRSEMNVSTLELGDSALYLCASSASGTLYNEQFFGPGTRLTVL.